These 15 T cell receptor beta chains were all obtained from the same sample, sequenced in a study of response to subunit inactivated influenza vaccine (dated by TCRdb to the late 2010s). To prepare the library, RT-PCR was applied. The run used an Illumina HiSeq 2500. TCRdb reprocessed the public reads (quality trimming at Q25 with fastp, clone calling with MiXCR) and kept in-frame beta chains. A single entry per CDR3 protein holds the most common genes and DNA from its merged rows. For this sample there are 750,000 to 850,000 distinct CDR3 sequences; roughly 20% appear just once. The ten biggest clones cover approximately 11% of the sample. The starting material was PBMCs from blood, obtained roughly 5 days after vaccination. These receptors all stem from a man aged 50 to 59 who received an inactivated influenza vaccine. Donor details come from another sample of the same person, matched by shared clones.

This clonotype was observed a few times. The genes are TRBV20-1 and TRBJ1-1; D is unresolved. CDR1 DFQATT and CDR2 SNEGSKA come from the germline V gene (reference sequence). With 0 bases removed from V and 0 bases from J, the gap between germline ends came to 14 bases. CDR3 length: 16 amino acids. The CDR3 protein is CSARDHGGVMNTEAFF. CDR3 nucleotides: TGCAGTGCTAGAGATCACGGCGGGGTAATGAACACTGAAGCTTTCTTT.

The chain recombines TRBV5-1 with TRBJ2-4; 9 positions agree with TRBD1. This CDR3 is 15 amino acids long. V shed 0 bases and J 6 bases; nucleotides not matched to a gene: 4. Germline CDR1 is SGHRS and CDR2 is YFSETQ. The CDR3 is CASSLEQGAGNIQYF. Written as DNA, the CDR3 is TGCGCCAGCAGCTTGGAACAGGGGGCTGGAAACATTCAGTACTTC.

This clonotype was observed a handful of times. V and J are TRBV12-3 or TRBV12-4 and TRBJ1-5; TRBD1 agrees at 10 bases. The V and J ends lost 3 bases and 11 bases, in that order; junction bases with no gene match: 7. This CDR3 spans 14 amino acids. The CDR3 loop is CASSLGQGIGAQHF. The CDR3 bases are TGTGCCAGCAGTTTGGGACAGGGGATCGGGGCCCAGCATTTT.

The J gene is TRBJ2-3, the V gene TRBV7-3, with D tentatively TRBD1 (5 bases). V was shortened by 4 bases and J by 5 bases, with 19 bases between the two germline ends. The CDR3 loop spans 16 amino acids. CDR1 and CDR2 from the germline V gene are SGHTA and FQGTGA. The CDR3 DNA reads TGTGCCAGCAGCTCCTTGACAGCCCACAAGCTAGATACGCAGTATTTT. Its translation is CASSSLTAHKLDTQYF.

The chain is built from TRBV6-2 or TRBV6-3 and TRBJ1-5; D is perhaps TRBD1 (5 bases). CDR3 size: 18 residues. V was pared by 5 bases and J by 0 bases, with 20 bases between. Germline V gives CDR1 MNHEY, CDR2 SVGEGT. CDR3 loop: CASSNGARWSGSNQPQHF. The CDR3 bases are TGTGCCAGCAGTAACGGGGCCCGGTGGTCGGGTAGCAATCAGCCCCAGCATTTT.

In this sample, this clonotype turned up a few times. The chain uses TRBV7-2 and TRBJ1-6, with D possibly TRBD1 on 5 matching bases. This CDR3 has 15 residues. Trimming removed 1 base at V and 9 bases at J, with 13 bases between. Germline V lookup: CDR1 SGHTA, CDR2 FQGNSA. The CDR3 here is CASSLDGGRSSPLHF. The CDR3 region has the DNA TGTGCCAGCAGCTTAGACGGGGGAAGGAGTTCACCCCTCCACTTT. The full variable domain, in which reference TRBV7-2 and TRBJ1-6 provide the parts outside the CDR3, is GAGVSQSPSNKVTEKGKDVELRCDPISGHTALYWYRQSLGQGLEFLIYFQGNSAPDKSGLPSDRFSAERTGGSVSTLTIQRTQQEDSAVYLCASSLDGGRSSPLHFGNGTRLTVT.

The chain employs TRBV6-2 or TRBV6-3 and TRBJ2-6; maybe TRBD1 (6 bases). The CDR3 is 15 amino acids. The V gene lost 8 bases and the J gene lost 2 bases, with 13 bases spanning the gap. In germline, CDR1 is MNHEY, CDR2 SVGEGT. CDR3 nucleotides: TGTGCCAGCGGGGATTACAGGGCTGGGGCCAACGTCCTGACTTTC. It encodes CASGDYRAGANVLTF.

Details on this clonotype: The junction does not match germline at one end; this may be a read error. The chain recombines TRBV6-5 with TRBJ1-1; tentative D call: TRBD1 (6 bases). The CDR3 has 15 residues. From germline, CDR1 is MNHEY and CDR2 SVGAGI. CDR3 in DNA: TGTGCCAGCAGTTACTCGACGTACAGGGCAGGGGAGATTGAATTT. Amino acids: CASSYSTYRAGEIEF.

A few counts support this clonotype. The rearrangement uses TRBV4-2 and TRBJ2-3; D unresolved. Trimming cost V 2 bases and J 1 base, with 10 bases left between them. The length of the CDR3 is 15 residues. Germline V gene data show CDR1 as LGHNA and CDR2 as YNFKEQ. CDR3: CASSQLAAGTDTQYF. The CDR3 DNA reads as TGTGCCAGCAGCCAATTGGCGGCGGGCACAGATACGCAGTATTTT.

This clonotype has ten or more counts. The chain couples TRBV19 to TRBJ1-1; possibly TRBD1 for D (5 bases). CDR1 is LNHDA and CDR2 is SQIVND in the germline V gene (reference sequence). Deletions cut 3 bases from V and 4 bases from J, with 6 bases between. The CDR3 is 12 amino acids. The CDR3 coding sequence is TGTGCCAGTAGTATGGGGGGCACTGAAGCTTTCTTT. This translates into CASSMGGTEAFF.

The chain uses TRBV5-6 and TRBJ2-1; 7 bases map to TRBD2. Germline V CDR1 and CDR2: SGHDT, YYEEEE. The CDR3 length is 16 residues. V lost 0 bases, J lost 7 bases, and 10 bases stayed unmatched. CDR3 protein: CASSLGSAGAANEQFF. CDR3 nucleotides: TGTGCCAGCAGCTTGGGTTCTGCGGGAGCTGCAAATGAGCAGTTCTTC. The variable domain in full, completed from reference TRBV5-6 and TRBJ2-1, reads DAGVTQSPTHLIKTRGQQVTLRCSPKSGHDTVSWYQQALGQGPQFIFQYYEEEERQRGNFPDRFSGHQFPNYSSELNVNALLLGDSALYLCASSLGSAGAANEQFFGPGTRLTVL.

This clonotype has just a few counts. This chain connects TRBV6-5 to TRBJ2-7; 7 bases are shared with TRBD2. The CDR3 runs to 17 residues. J gave up 0 bases and V 2 bases, and 10 bases lay outside the gene matches. CDR1 is MNHEY, CDR2 SVGAGI, per germline. CDR3 protein: CASSYTSLAQSSYEQYF. CDR3 nucleotides: TGTGCCAGCAGTTACACTTCACTAGCGCAGAGCTCCTACGAGCAGTACTTC.

This clonotype was observed a handful of times. CDR3 in DNA: TGTGCCAGCAGCTTCCGTCCGACAGGGAATTGGGGGATTCGAACCTACGAGCAGTACTTC. This gives the protein CASSFRPTGNWGIRTYEQYF. The chain couples TRBV11-2 to TRBJ2-7; TRBD1 aligns across 7 bases. This CDR3 contains 20 residues. V shed 3 bases, J shed 2 bases, and the junction held 22 bases outside the gene matches. In germline, CDR1 is SGHAT, CDR2 FQNNGV.

The chain recombines TRBV9 with TRBJ1-3, with D unresolved. V was cut by 0 bases and J by 0 bases, with 7 bases left in between. CDR3 length: 15 residues. In germline, CDR1 is SGDLS, CDR2 YYNGEE. The CDR3 loop reads CASSVVGASGNTIYF. The CDR3 DNA is TGTGCCAGCAGCGTAGTGGGAGCCTCTGGAAACACCATATATTTT. The variable domain in full, with the rest retrieved from reference TRBV9 and TRBJ1-3, is DSGVTQTPKHLITATGQRVTLRCSPRSGDLSVYWYQQSLDQGLQFLIQYYNGEERAKGNILERFSAQQFPDLHSELNLSSLELGDSALYFCASSVVGASGNTIYFGEGSWLTVV.

A single count supports this clonotype. The rearrangement links TRBV7-2 to TRBJ2-7, with TRBD2 matching over 15 bases. J lost 4 bases, V lost 3 bases, and 4 bases had no gene match. CDR1 is SGHTA and CDR2 is FQGNSA in the germline V gene. There are 16 residues in the CDR3. The DNA of the CDR3 is TGTGCCAGCAGCTTCTGGACTAGCGGGGGGGTGTACGAGCAGTACTTC. Encoded protein: CASSFWTSGGVYEQYF. Full variable domain (rest looked up from reference TRBV7-2 and TRBJ2-7): GAGVSQSPSNKVTEKGKDVELRCDPISGHTALYWYRQSLGQGLEFLIYFQGNSAPDKSGLPSDRFSAERTGGSVSTLTIQRTQQEDSAVYLCASSFWTSGGVYEQYFGPGTRLTVT.